This T cell receptor beta chain was recorded in a study of shared clonotypes between healthy human individuals. The overall study: Per donor, three plates held CD4 naive cells, three held CD4 memory, two held CD8 naive and one held CD8 memory.

Clones were read by immunoSEQ multiplex PCR, and TCRdb kept only the in-frame ones, dropping some. The sample lists just over 2,000,000 clones; 85% to 95% were seen once. The CDR3 runs 14 residues. Germline V gene lookup returns CDR1 SNHLY and CDR2 FYNNEI. Trimming removed 2 bases at V and 5 bases at J, with 12 bases between. Note on this clone: What it recognizes is unknown.

Study outcomes and limitations: Sampling involved blood alone; tissue repertoires likely differ.

CD45RO-negative, CCR7-selected cells formed the naive CD8 fraction, which excluded terminally differentiated effector memory CD45RA+ cells. The clonotype originates from a man aged 18 to 30 in good health. The chain combines TRBV2 with TRBJ2-5; tentatively, D is TRBD1 or TRBD2 (5 bases each). The specimen was naive CD8+ T cells sorted from blood. CDR3 sequence: CASSELGEPETQYF. In DNA, the CDR3 is TGTGCCAGCAGTGAATTGGGGGAGCCGGAGACCCAGTACTTC.